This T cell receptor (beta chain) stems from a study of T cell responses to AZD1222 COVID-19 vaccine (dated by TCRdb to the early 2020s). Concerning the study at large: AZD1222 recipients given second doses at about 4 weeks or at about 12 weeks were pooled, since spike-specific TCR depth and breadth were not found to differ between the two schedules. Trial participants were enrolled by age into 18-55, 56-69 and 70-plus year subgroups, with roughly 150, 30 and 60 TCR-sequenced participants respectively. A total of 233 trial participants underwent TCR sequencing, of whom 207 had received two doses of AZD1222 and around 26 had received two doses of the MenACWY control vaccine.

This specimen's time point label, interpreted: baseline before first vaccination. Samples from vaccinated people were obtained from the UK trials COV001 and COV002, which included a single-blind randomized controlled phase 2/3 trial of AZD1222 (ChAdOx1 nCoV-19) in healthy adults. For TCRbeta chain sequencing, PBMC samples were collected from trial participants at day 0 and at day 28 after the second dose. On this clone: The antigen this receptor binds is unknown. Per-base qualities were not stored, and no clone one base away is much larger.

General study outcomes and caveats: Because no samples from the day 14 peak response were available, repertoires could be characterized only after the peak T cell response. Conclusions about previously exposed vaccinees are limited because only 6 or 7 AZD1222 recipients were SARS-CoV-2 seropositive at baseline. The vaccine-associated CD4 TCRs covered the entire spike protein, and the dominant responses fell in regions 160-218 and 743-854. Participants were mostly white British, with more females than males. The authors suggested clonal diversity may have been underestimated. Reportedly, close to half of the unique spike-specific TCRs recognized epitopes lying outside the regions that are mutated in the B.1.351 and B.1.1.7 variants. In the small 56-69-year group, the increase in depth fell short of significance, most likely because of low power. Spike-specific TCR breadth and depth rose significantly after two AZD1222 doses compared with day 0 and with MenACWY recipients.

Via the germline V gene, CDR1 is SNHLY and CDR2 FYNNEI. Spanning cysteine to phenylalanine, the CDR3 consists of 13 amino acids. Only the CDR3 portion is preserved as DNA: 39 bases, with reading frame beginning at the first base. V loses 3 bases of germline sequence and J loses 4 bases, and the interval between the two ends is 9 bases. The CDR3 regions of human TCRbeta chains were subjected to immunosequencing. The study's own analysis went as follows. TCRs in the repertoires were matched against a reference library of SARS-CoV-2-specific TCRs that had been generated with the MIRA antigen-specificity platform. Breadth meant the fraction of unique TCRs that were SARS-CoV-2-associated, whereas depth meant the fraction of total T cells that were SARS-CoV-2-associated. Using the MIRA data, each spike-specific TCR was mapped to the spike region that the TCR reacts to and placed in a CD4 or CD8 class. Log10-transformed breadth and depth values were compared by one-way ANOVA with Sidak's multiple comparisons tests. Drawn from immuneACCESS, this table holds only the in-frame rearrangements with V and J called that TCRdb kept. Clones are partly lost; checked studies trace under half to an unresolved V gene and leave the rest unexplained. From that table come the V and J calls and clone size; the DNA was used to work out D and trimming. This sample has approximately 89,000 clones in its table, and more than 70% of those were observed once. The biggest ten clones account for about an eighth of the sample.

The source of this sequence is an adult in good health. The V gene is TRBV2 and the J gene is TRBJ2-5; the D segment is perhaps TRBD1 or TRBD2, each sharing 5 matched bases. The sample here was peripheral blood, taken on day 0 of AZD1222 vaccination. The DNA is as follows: TGTGCCAGCAGTGATGATGGGGGAGAGACCCAGTACTTC. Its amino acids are CASSDDGGETQYF.